The 9 T cell receptor beta chains given below trace back to one sample, sequenced in a study of blood T cell repertoires in COVID-19. Produced via immunoSEQ multiplex PCR; TCRdb's table is partial and in-frame only. Of about 130,000 clones in the sample, roughly 81% were seen once. Material for sequencing was peripheral blood. All receptors derive from a human donor in a cohort sampled during active COVID-19.

V and J are TRBV2 and TRBJ2-1; TRBD2 agrees at 10 bases. Trimming at V came to 5 bases and at J to 7 bases, leaving 8 bases not matched to a gene. The CDR3 runs to 15 residues. CDR1 and CDR2 (germline): SNHLY, FYNNEI. CDR3 amino acids: CASSISGGARNEQFF. CDR3 nucleotide sequence: TGTGCCAGCAGTATCAGCGGGGGGGCCAGGAATGAGCAGTTCTTC.

V is TRBV2 and J is TRBJ2-2; 8 nucleotides agree with TRBD1. This CDR3 region has 12 residues. CDR1 and CDR2 from the germline V gene are SNHLY and FYNNEI. V was clipped by 8 bases and J by 6 bases; unmatched bases: 2. Here the CDR3 reads CASAQGAGELFF. The CDR3 bases are TGTGCCAGCGCACAGGGGGCCGGGGAGCTGTTTTTT.

There are a few counts of this clone. The chain is built from TRBV6-5 and TRBJ1-1, with a possible D match to TRBD1 (5 bases). The CDR3 covers 14 residues. CDR1 and CDR2 from the germline V gene are MNHEY and SVGAGI. The V gene lost 2 bases and the J gene lost 2 bases, with 9 bases spanning the gap. The CDR3 sequence is CASSYGQGNTEAFF. The CDR3 coding sequence is TGTGCCAGCAGTTACGGGCAGGGTAACACTGAAGCTTTCTTT.

CDR3 in amino acids: CASSQSGQGAGEQFF. CDR3 in DNA: TGCGCCAGCAGTCAATCAGGACAGGGGGCAGGTGAGCAGTTCTTC. The chain employs TRBV23-1 and TRBJ2-1, with TRBD1 matching over 11 bases. TRBV23-1 qualifies as an ORF whose function is uncertain. There are 15 residues in the CDR3. V gave up 0 bases and J gave up 9 bases; unmatched junction bases: 4.

This chain uses TRBV20-1 with TRBJ2-3, with 7 bases fitting TRBD1. Germline V gene data show CDR1 as DFQATT and CDR2 as SNEGSKA (reference sequence). J was trimmed by 3 bases and V by 3 bases; bases with no gene match: 6. This CDR3 has 14 residues. CDR3 in DNA: TGCAGTGCTAGTCCAGCGGACAGGACAGATACGCAGTATTTT. Translation gives CSASPADRTDTQYF.

The chain combines TRBV10-2 with TRBJ2-1; possibly TRBD2 for D (7 bases). Germline V gives CDR1 WSHSY, CDR2 SAAADI. The CDR3 has 15 amino acids. Trimming removed 6 bases from V and 1 base from J, with 13 bases in between. CDR3 residues: CASRGGQGSYNEQFF. The CDR3 DNA reads as TGCGCCAGCAGGGGGGGGCAGGGGTCCTACAATGAGCAGTTCTTC.

This clone has a handful of counts. The V and J genes are TRBV2 and TRBJ1-5; 7 nucleotides match TRBD1. Per the germline V gene, CDR1 is SNHLY and CDR2 is FYNNEI. The CDR3 runs to 13 residues. V shed 8 bases and J 6 bases; nucleotides not matched to a gene: 7. The CDR3 DNA reads TGTGCCAGCGGAATCGACAGGGCTCAGCCCCAGCATTTT. It is translated as CASGIDRAQPQHF.

This chain uses TRBV7-9 with TRBJ2-1, with 13 bases fitting TRBD2. CDR3 size: 18 residues. V lost 8 bases to trimming and J lost 0 bases; unmatched junction nucleotides: 10. Germline CDR1 is SEHNR and CDR2 is FQNEAQ (reference sequence). CDR3: CASQTSGGLKSSYNEQFF. DNA for the CDR3: TGTGCCAGCCAGACTAGCGGGGGGCTTAAAAGCTCCTACAATGAGCAGTTCTTC.

This sequence joins TRBV18 and TRBJ1-1; 7 bases fit TRBD1. The junction had 7 bases not matched to a gene; V was cut back by 3 bases and J by 0 bases. Germline V lookup: CDR1 KGHSH, CDR2 LQKENI. CDR3 length: 16 amino acids. The CDR3 spells CASSPQAGTVNTEAFF. In nucleotides, the CDR3 is TGTGCCAGCTCACCGCAAGCCGGGACAGTGAACACTGAAGCTTTCTTT. Drawing the rest from reference TRBV18 and TRBJ1-1, the complete variable domain is NAGVMQNPRHLVRRRGQEARLRCSPMKGHSHVYWYRQLPEEGLKFMVYLQKENIIDESGMPKERFSAEFPKEGPSILRIQQVVRGDSAAYFCASSPQAGTVNTEAFFGQGTRLTVV.